This T cell receptor (beta chain) was profiled in a study of CD8+ T cells in alopecia areata. Treatment specified: oral pan-JAK inhibitor, 5-10 mg twice daily. As the sequencing template, cDNA was produced by extracting RNA and reverse transcribing it. Using immunoSEQ multiplex PCR, the repertoire was profiled, and TCRdb retains in-frame clones only, with some absent. The profile shows 200,000 to 250,000 clones, 64% of them singletons. The receptor was isolated from a human donor with alopecia areata. Sequences were derived from CD4+ T cells sorted from blood, sampled at week 4, from a patient treated with tofacitinib.

This chain's CDR3 is CASSFDSNYGYTF. The CDR3 DNA sequence: TGTGCCAGCAGCTTCGACAGTAACTATGGCTACACCTTC. The chain has TRBV5-4 and TRBJ1-2, with D perhaps TRBD1 (5 bases). From germline, CDR1 is SGHNT and CDR2 YYREEE (reference sequence). This CDR3 has 13 amino acids. V lost 2 bases and J 1 base, leaving 6 bases between the germline ends.